This TCR beta chain derives from a study of cytomegalovirus exposure and HLA in healthy donors (TCRdb year 2017). About the investigation overall: According to an earlier analysis of a few hundred of the donors, 150 million to 200 million T cells yielded 117 million unique TCR beta sequences and about 300 Gb of sequence data. Every repertoire in the discovery cohort had been generated on one and the same sequencing platform. Of the 398 genotyped donors, more than 75% were placed in the genetic ancestry cluster associated with self-reported Caucasian donors. To predict cytomegalovirus infection status, the study brought together high-throughput TCR immunosequencing, statistical association of individual TCRs with disease status, and machine learning. In a later analysis, previously published TCR beta repertoires from 500 to 750 donors were re-analyzed and high-resolution HLA genotyping was added so that TCR occurrence patterns could be studied. The T cell repertoires of about 700 subjects were profiled by immunosequencing and related to cytomegalovirus serostatus. Because of strong linkage in the cohort, 4 to 6 DR-DQ haplotypes were treated as single units for association and clustering. The later analysis used no new phenotypic data to find candidate immune exposures, relying instead on TCR beta sequences and their occurrence across donors. The study aimed to test whether cataloging public T cell receptors could reveal signatures of past pathogen exposure. An earlier analysis of nearly 600 of the donors applied high-throughput TCR beta sequencing to assess whether each TCR beta V gene segment acted as functional or pseudogenic. HLA typing included class I and class II loci at four-digit resolution. A separate validation cohort of 100 to 150 different subjects was used in addition to the roughly 720-subject first cohort. Donor age, sex, ethnicity and CMV serostatus were compiled alongside the repertoire data. Among about 400 genotyped donors of the cohort, an average of about 220,000 unique TCR beta nucleotide sequences was sequenced per donor, of which about 18% were non-productive. An early release covering 500 to 750 HLA-typed donors comprised approximately 300 gigabases of sequencing data and around 80 million unique TCR sequences. The number of donors typed differed by locus, with roughly 629-640 for A, B, C, DRB1 and DQB1, roughly 520 for DQA1, over 600 for DPA1, and over 400 for DPB1. Genome-wide SNP genotypes for about 65% of the roughly 670 donors were used in a later genetic analysis, which treated that subset as a discovery cohort. Study-wide conclusions, independent of this receptor: The authors suggested that the approach could potentially be extended to other disease states and immunological phenotypes. Assigning TCR associations to individual alleles was difficult when HLA alleles, especially DR and DQ, strongly co-occurred. Seventeen rarely observed V segments, including chromosome 9 orphons, were excluded from the earlier analysis of 550 to 700 of the donors because counts were too low. Some IMGT-functional V segments, including TRBV6-2 and TRBV6-3, could not be distinguished by the 87-base-pair reads and were therefore excluded. At a false discovery rate of 0.05, a later analysis linked 16,951 TCR beta sequences to specific HLA alleles. In vitro tests confirmed that a few of the cytomegalovirus-associated TCR beta chains recognize cytomegalovirus antigens. An earlier analysis of around 540 of the donors showed that most TCR beta V segments appeared in productive rearrangements either about 87% or about 30% of the time, which broadly matched IMGT annotations. Several of the top co-occurrence clusters appeared to be linked to parvovirus B19, influenza, CMV and Epstein-Barr virus, according to a later analysis. Because some donors lacked HLA typing at each locus, the association tests relied only on the typed subset. The classifier was reported to diagnose cytomegalovirus status with high specificity and sensitivity in both the original cohort and the validation cohort. In a later genetic analysis, fewer N-insertions in productive TCRs were reported among donors in an Asian-associated ancestry cluster than the roughly 700-donor mean. For the cohort, immune exposure information was limited to CMV serostatus. A further reported finding was that TCR beta sequences accurately predicted the HLA-A and HLA-B alleles for most subjects in the first cohort. Presence/absence analyses assumed roughly uniform sequencing depth across donors, an assumption that may not hold. Most TCR sequences were seen in very few donors, while some public TCRs were found in many individuals. A later analysis found that TCR association rates varied across HLA loci, with DRB1 alleles showing the most associated TCRs and HLA-C alleles the fewest. An association between a missense DCLRE1C variant and V-gene and J-gene trimming of TCR beta chains was found in a later genetic analysis and replicated in an independent cohort. A cluster of highly shared sequence variants was judged likely to represent a technical artifact of the sequencing pipeline. In a later analysis, HLA-associated TCR beta chains were found to be more clonally expanded and to have lower generation probabilities than equally common non-associated chains. The cohort was sequenced for TCR beta chains only, and without alpha or paired-chain data the features that could be detected were limited. Most CMV-associated TCR beta chains appeared to be HLA-restricted in a later analysis, and the HLA associations seemed to be driven largely by CMV exposure. The study listed 170 or so TCR beta chains as associated with cytomegalovirus. Linkage disequilibrium might explain the correlated functional status among segregating V segments, but an unknown experimental factor could not be excluded.

In total, just over 650 healthy bone marrow donors made up the cohort. At the time of sampling, every cohort member was nominally healthy, though immune exposures that went unrecorded were likely present. The donor tested CMV seropositive, placing the donor among the 289 seropositive members of the cohort. Every donor gave a peripheral blood sample, and the peripheral blood mononuclear cells from that sample were used for TCR beta sequencing. Genomic DNA extraction from the blood cell samples was performed with the Qiagen DNeasy Blood Extraction Kit. Looking up the germline V gene yields CDR1 SGHVS and CDR2 FQNEAQ. V loses 5 bases, J loses 3 bases, and the germline ends lie 14 bases apart. Spanning cysteine to phenylalanine, the CDR3 consists of 14 amino acids. Of all the DNA, just the CDR3 is kept, 42 bases in frame from base 1. About this clone: The specificity of this receptor is unknown. No much larger clone exists at a distance of one base, and base qualities are not known.

Library preparation used the immunoSEQ multiplex PCR assay. For the multiplex PCR, a mixture combining 60 forward primers for TCR Vbeta segments and 13 reverse primers for TCR Jbeta segments was used. A multiplex PCR assay on genomic DNA amplified the CDR3 region of rearranged TCR beta genes. The Illumina HiSeq System was used to sequence the amplified TCR beta libraries as 87-base-pair reads. The authors' analysis ran thus. A later analysis counted approximately 84 million unique TCR beta chains across the 550 to 700 repertoires, and roughly 9.9 million of these chains were shared by at least two donors. Raw reads were error-corrected and collapsed into unique sequences by a nearest-neighbor algorithm in which closely related sequences were merged to remove PCR and sequencing errors. CDR3 sequences were aligned to IMGT reference sequences to assign V, D and J gene segments. Each retained sequence needed at least a six-nucleotide match to both a V gene segment and a J gene segment. A rearrangement counted as productive if the CDR3 had no stop codons and remained in frame with V and J, and every other rearrangement counted as non-productive. CDR3 was defined according to IMGT convention as the region running from the second conserved V-encoded cysteine to the conserved J-encoded phenylalanine. The earlier analysis of fewer than 750 of the donors excluded sequences that lacked an unambiguous match to a single V gene segment. An earlier analysis of about 590 of the donors classified V segments as functional when productive rearrangements were above 56.7% and as segregating when the standard deviation between donors was above 5%. A statistical classification framework was built for diagnosing cytomegalovirus status from the catalog of TCR beta chain sequences. In a later analysis, TCR nucleotide sequences were compared against IMGT/GENE-DB human TR gene sequences so that V and J genes could be assigned. The TCRdist pipeline was used in a later analysis to assign CDR3 sequences and most-parsimonious VDJ recombination scenarios. A later analysis defined each TCR beta chain by its CDR3 amino acid sequence plus V-gene family, and excluded reads lacking a unique V-gene family. A later analysis removed 592 highly shared, low-generation-probability nucleotide sequences to deal with suspected cross-contamination and a sequencing artifact. In a later analysis, a clonal expansion index was calculated for each public chain from normalized within-repertoire ranks of inferred template counts. A later analysis computed generation probabilities with a VDJ recombination model fitted to out-of-frame rearrangements, and checked the results against IGoR. In a later analysis, hypergeometric tests were used to score TCR-TCR, TCR-HLA and TCR-CMV co-occurrence, with a repertoire-size bias correction applied to TCR pairs. False discovery rates were estimated in a later analysis by permuting HLA or CMV assignments 20 times. A later analysis grouped co-occurring TCRs with DBSCAN, adding TCRdist sequence similarity when clustering within HLA-allele-positive subsets. Co-occurrence clustering excluded repertoires with fewer than 30,000 or more than 120,000 public chains, plus five with anomalous nucleotide sharing. TCRdb retrieved this table from immuneACCESS and kept in-frame rearrangements only. Not all clones are present; in checked studies, unresolved V genes account for under half, and no reason is known for the remainder. The D gene and trimming were derived from the DNA, and the V and J assignments and clone size from that table. The sample includes approximately 170,000 clones, with 65% to 85% observed a single time. The ten largest clones represent 1.3% of the sample.

Sequencing was carried out using PBMCs. This receptor chain uses TRBV7-8 and TRBJ2-7; perhaps TRBD2 is the D gene, with 6 bases matching. This TCR was sampled from a man in his forties or fifties in good health and CMV-seropositive. The DNA is TGTGCCAGCAGCGCGCCCGGGACTGGCTACGAGCAGTACTTC. Translated, it reads CASSAPGTGYEQYF.